This T cell receptor (beta chain) is drawn from a study of T cells in Graves' hyperthyroidism and ophthalmopathy. Study summary: At the time of initial diagnosis and before any treatment, peripheral blood was collected.

The source of the PBMCs was about 10 ml of fresh peripheral blood. Study-wide findings and caveats: A median roughly 6.6 months before onset, the model predicted ophthalmopathy.

Amplification yielded TCR beta CDR3 regions, with RNA transcripts as the source. A first-round RT-PCR of the TCR CDR3 used the HTBI primer set. MiXCR was run by TCRdb on the multiplex PCR reads, yielding one entry per CDR3 protein. The table lists more than 300,000 distinct CDR3 sequences, roughly 15% of them singletons. This clonotype came up many times. Its antigen is undetermined. CDR1 and CDR2 (germline): LNHDA, SQIVND (reference sequence). CDR3 length equals 15 residues. Between the trimmed V and J ends, which lost 7 bases and 0 bases, there was a span of 13 bases. The V call is TRBV19, the J call TRBJ1-5; perhaps TRBD1 as D (5 bases). Source material: blood. The sequence was collected from a woman aged 25 to 39 with Graves' ophthalmopathy. CDR3 DNA: TGTGCCAGTACCGTGACAGTTGATAGCAATCAGCCCCAGCATTTT. Encoded protein: CASTVTVDSNQPQHF.